This record looks at one TCR beta chain sequence and its context. Full-length variable regions came from constant-region reverse primers plus semi-nested Nested Universal Primer A PCR. One entry per CDR3 protein, called by TCRdb with MiXCR from the 5' RACE reads. Of 4,700 or so distinct CDR3 sequences in the sample, more than 65% were seen once. The CDR3 length is 13 residues. V gave up 5 bases and J gave up 0 bases, with 9 bases separating them. Germline V gene data show CDR1 as SGHRS and CDR2 as YFSETQ. Naive CD4+ T cells were purified with Tregs depleted by CD25. Input material: naive CD4+ T cells sorted from blood. Subset reported: naive CD4+ T cells, CD4+CD45RA+CD25-. The rearrangement links TRBV5-1 to TRBJ2-7; no reliable D call. The sequence was collected from a female donor with breast cancer. DNA for the CDR3: TGCGCCAGCAGTAACGAGGTCTCCTACGAGCAGTACTTC. Amino acid sequence: CASSNEVSYEQYF. Based on the CDR3 plus reference TRBV5-1 and TRBJ2-7, the full variable domain is KAGVTQTPRYLIKTRGQQVTLSCSPISGHRSVSWYQQTPGQGLQFLFEYFSETQRNKGNFPGRFSGRQFSNSRSEMNVSTLELGDSALYLCASSNEVSYEQYFGPGTRLTVT.